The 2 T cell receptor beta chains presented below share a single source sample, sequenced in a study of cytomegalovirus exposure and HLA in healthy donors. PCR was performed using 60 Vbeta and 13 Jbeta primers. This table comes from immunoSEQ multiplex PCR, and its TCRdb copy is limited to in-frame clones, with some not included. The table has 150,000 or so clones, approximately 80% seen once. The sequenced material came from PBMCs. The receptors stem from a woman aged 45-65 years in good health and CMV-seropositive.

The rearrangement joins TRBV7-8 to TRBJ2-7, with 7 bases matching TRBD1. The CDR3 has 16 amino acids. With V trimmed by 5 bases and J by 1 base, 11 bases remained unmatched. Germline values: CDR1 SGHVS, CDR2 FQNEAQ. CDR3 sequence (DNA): TGTGCCAGCAGCCAACTTCCGGGACAGCATTCCTACGAGCAGTACTTC. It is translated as CASSQLPGQHSYEQYF. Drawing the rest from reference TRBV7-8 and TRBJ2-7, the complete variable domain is GAGVSQSPRYKVAKRGQDVALRCDPISGHVSLFWYQQALGQGPEFLTYFQNEAQLDKSGLPSDRFFAERPEGSVSTLKIQRTQQEDSAVYLCASSQLPGQHSYEQYFGPGTRLTVT.

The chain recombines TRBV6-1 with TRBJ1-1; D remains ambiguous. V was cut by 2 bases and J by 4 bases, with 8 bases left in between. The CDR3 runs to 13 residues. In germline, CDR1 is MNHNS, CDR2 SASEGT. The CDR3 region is CASSELTTTEAFF. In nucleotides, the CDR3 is TGTGCCAGCAGTGAATTAACAACCACTGAAGCTTTCTTT.